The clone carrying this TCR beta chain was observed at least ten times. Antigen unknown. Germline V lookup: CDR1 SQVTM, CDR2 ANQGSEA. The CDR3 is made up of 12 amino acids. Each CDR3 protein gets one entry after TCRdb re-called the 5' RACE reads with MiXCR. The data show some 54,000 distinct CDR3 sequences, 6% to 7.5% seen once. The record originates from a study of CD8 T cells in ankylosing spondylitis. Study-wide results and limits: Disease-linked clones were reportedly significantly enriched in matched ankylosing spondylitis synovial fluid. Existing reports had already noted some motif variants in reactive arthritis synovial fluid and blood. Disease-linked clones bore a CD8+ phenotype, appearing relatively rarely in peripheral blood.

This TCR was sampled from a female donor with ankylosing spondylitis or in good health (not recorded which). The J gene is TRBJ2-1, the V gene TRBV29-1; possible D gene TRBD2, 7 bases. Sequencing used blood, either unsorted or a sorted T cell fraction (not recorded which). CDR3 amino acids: CRGGGTDNEQFF. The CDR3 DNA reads TGCAGGGGGGGGGGCACAGACAATGAGCAGTTCTTC.